This T cell receptor beta chain stems from a study of shared clonotypes between healthy human individuals. About the research overall: Three plates each covered CD4 naive and memory; CD8 naive two, CD8 memory one. General study points: Rarefaction indicated that sorted-subset sequencing remained incomplete although depth was large. Investigators collected only blood, and repertoires in tissues likely differ.

Comment on this clone: Its antigen remains unknown.

Cells designated naive CD8 were CD45RO-negative and were positively selected for CCR7, with terminally differentiated effector memory CD45RA+ cells excluded. J was trimmed by 9 bases and V by 5 bases; bases with no gene match: 6. This CDR3 is 14 amino acids long. Germline V gene sequence: CDR1 SGHVS, CDR2 FQNEAQ. Deep was the level used in running the assay. Profiled with immunoSEQ multiplex PCR; TCRdb holds only in-frame clones, not every one. The data show around 1,900,000 clones, over 85% seen once. This sequence joins TRBV7-8 and TRBJ2-1; TRBD2 aligns across 11 bases. The sequencing sample was made of naive CD8+ T cells from PBMCs. The sequence was collected from a man between 18 and 35 years old in good health. Some clones in this sample may be carry-over from other donors' samples. The CDR3 loop is CASSHATSGIEQFF. CDR3 nucleotides: TGTGCCAGCAGCCATGCGACTAGCGGGATTGAGCAGTTCTTC.